Below are 32 T cell receptor beta chains sequenced from a single sample in a study of cytomegalovirus exposure and HLA in healthy donors. The PCR had 60 Vbeta and 13 Jbeta primers. Assay used: immunoSEQ multiplex PCR; TCRdb lists only in-frame clones, some missing. The repertoire table contains about 160,000 clones. Sequencing input: PBMCs. The source is a man between 25 and 39 years old in good health and CMV-seronegative.

The rearrangement uses TRBV9 and TRBJ2-7; 9 positions match TRBD2. CDR1 SGDLS and CDR2 YYNGEE come from the germline V gene. The CDR3 sequence is 15 residues long. Germline trimming cut 2 bases from V and 5 bases from J; bases unmatched to any gene: 8. This CDR3 reads CASSVGRLAGHEQYF. In DNA form, the CDR3 reads TGTGCCAGCAGCGTCGGTCGGCTAGCGGGACACGAGCAGTACTTC.

CDR3 amino acids: CASRSLGSGKETQYF. The DNA of the CDR3 is TGTGCCAGCAGGAGTTTGGGTAGCGGGAAAGAGACCCAGTACTTC. This rearrangement joins TRBV27 to TRBJ2-5, with 8 bases lining up with TRBD2. Trimming cost V 6 bases and J 3 bases; bases outside gene matches: 9. CDR1 and CDR2 from the germline V gene are MNHEY and SMNVEV (reference sequence). This CDR3 comprises 15 residues.

The genes are TRBV10-1 and TRBJ2-1; TRBD1 might be the D (5 bases). V was pared by 3 bases and J by 5 bases, with 14 bases between. The CDR3 has 15 amino acids. Germline V gives CDR1 WNHNN, CDR2 SYGVQD (reference sequence). CDR3 DNA sequence: TGCGCCAGCAGTGAAGGGCAGGGAACCAACAATGAGCAGTTCTTC. Translating gives CASSEGQGTNNEQFF.

CDR3 region: CASSLQGSSGNTIYF. The CDR3 nucleotides are TGTGCCAGCAGCTTACAGGGAAGCTCTGGAAACACCATATATTTT. This chain uses TRBV7-9 with TRBJ1-3, with D maybe TRBD1 (5 bases). Germline V gives CDR1 SEHNR, CDR2 FQNEAQ (reference sequence). The length of the CDR3 is 15 residues. The V and J ends lost 2 bases and 0 bases respectively, with 8 bases between them.

The rearrangement uses TRBV5-4 and TRBJ1-5, with TRBD1 as a possible D gene (6 bases). There are 14 residues in the CDR3. Germline values: CDR1 SGHNT, CDR2 YYREEE (reference sequence). The germline V and J ends were trimmed by 0 bases and 7 bases, with 11 bases remaining between them. CDR3 sequence reads: CASSLDGGRQPQHF. DNA of the CDR3: TGTGCCAGCAGCTTGGATGGGGGCCGGCAGCCCCAGCATTTT.

The chain combines TRBV4-1 with TRBJ2-5; D gene unclear. This CDR3 contains 15 residues. Germline CDR1 and CDR2: MGHRA and YSYEKL. Trimming stripped 0 bases from V and 1 base from J, with 9 bases between. The CDR3 spells CASSQDPPLQETQYF. The DNA of the CDR3 is TGCGCCAGCAGCCAAGACCCCCCACTCCAAGAGACCCAGTACTTC.

CDR3 amino acids: CASSLLDGNYEQYF. The DNA for the CDR3 is TGTGCCAGCAGTTTACTAGACGGAAACTACGAGCAGTACTTC. The rearrangement uses TRBV28 and TRBJ2-7; no firm D call. Trimming removed 2 bases from V and 3 bases from J, with 11 bases in between. Germline lookup yields CDR1 MDHEN and CDR2 SYDVKM. The CDR3 is 14 residues long. The full variable domain, rest sourced from reference TRBV28 and TRBJ2-7, is DVKVTQSSRYLVKRTGEKVFLECVQDMDHENMFWYRQDPGLGLRLIYFSYDVKMKEKGDIPEGYSVSREKKERFSLILESASTNQTSMYLCASSLLDGNYEQYFGPGTRLTVT.

The chain couples TRBV2 to TRBJ1-1; 10 bases are shared with TRBD1. J lost 1 base, V lost 5 bases, and 1 base had no gene match. Germline CDR1 SNHLY, CDR2 FYNNEI. CDR3 length: 14 amino acids. The DNA of the CDR3 is TGTGCCAGCAGTAGACAGGGGGCGAACACTGAAGCTTTCTTT. Amino acids: CASSRQGANTEAFF.

The chain uses TRBV5-1 and TRBJ2-2, with TRBD1 as a possible D gene (5 bases). The CDR3 extends over 16 amino acids. Germline V gene sequence: CDR1 SGHRS, CDR2 YFSETQ. Between the trimmed V and J ends, which lost 0 bases and 0 bases, there was a span of 9 bases. The CDR3 sequence: CASSLVRQTNTGELFF. The CDR3 nucleotides are TGCGCCAGCAGCTTGGTTAGACAGACGAACACCGGGGAGCTGTTTTTT. The full variable domain, completed using reference TRBV5-1 and TRBJ2-2, is KAGVTQTPRYLIKTRGQQVTLSCSPISGHRSVSWYQQTPGQGLQFLFEYFSETQRNKGNFPGRFSGRQFSNSRSEMNVSTLELGDSALYLCASSLVRQTNTGELFFGEGSRLTVL.

This sequence joins TRBV5-1 and TRBJ2-5, with TRBD1 matching over 8 bases. This CDR3 region has 13 residues. The germline V gene encodes CDR1 SGHRS and CDR2 YFSETQ. Unmatched junction bases numbered 11, after V lost 5 bases and J lost 11 bases. The CDR3 nucleotides are TGCGCCAGCAGTGGACAGGGCCTCCTGGAGCAGTACTTC. It is translated as CASSGQGLLEQYF.

The chain has TRBV5-1 and TRBJ2-5, with D hard to call. From germline, CDR1 is SGHRS and CDR2 YFSETQ. The CDR3 runs 13 residues. Trimming took 7 bases from V and 4 from J, leaving 14 bases between them. The CDR3 DNA sequence: TGCGCCAGCGGTATGTCTAGACGAGAGACCCAGTACTTC. It is translated as CASGMSRRETQYF.

The gene calls are TRBV6-5 and TRBJ2-2; 9 nucleotides align to TRBD1. V trimming: 2 bases; J trimming: 6 bases; junction bases outside the gene matches: 7. Germline V gene sequence: CDR1 MNHEY, CDR2 SVGAGI. The CDR3 consists of 16 residues. Written as DNA, the CDR3 is TGTGCCAGCAGTTACGGGACAGGGTTTCACTCCGGGGAGCTGTTTTTT. As protein: CASSYGTGFHSGELFF.

The J gene is TRBJ2-2, the V gene TRBV14; D ambiguous. CDR1 and CDR2 (germline): SGHDN, FVKESK. Trimming pared 0 bases from V and 5 bases from J, leaving 4 bases between. This CDR3 is built from 13 residues. CDR3 protein: CASSQERTGELFF. The CDR3 DNA follows: TGTGCCAGCAGCCAAGAACGGACCGGGGAGCTGTTTTTT. Filled out from reference TRBV14 and TRBJ2-2, the complete variable domain reads EAGVTQFPSHSVIEKGQTVTLRCDPISGHDNLYWYRRVMGKEIKFLLHFVKESKQDESGMPNNRFLAERTGGTYSTLKVQPAELEDSGVYFCASSQERTGELFFGEGSRLTVL.

The J gene is TRBJ2-7, the V gene TRBV4-3; TRBD2 aligns across 9 bases. Trimming cost V 0 bases and J 0 bases; bases outside gene matches: 9. The CDR3 is made up of 18 amino acids. The V gene's germline CDR1 is LGHNA and CDR2 YSLEER. The CDR3 sequence: CASSQDRTSETTSYEQYF. CDR3 coding DNA: TGCGCCAGCAGCCAAGATAGGACTAGCGAAACGACCTCCTACGAGCAGTACTTC.

The chain recombines TRBV6-6 with TRBJ2-1, with 8 bases that match TRBD2. The germline V gene encodes CDR1 MNHNY and CDR2 SVGAGI (reference sequence). CDR3 length equals 15 residues. V dropped 6 bases and J dropped 7; count of bases not matched to a gene: 11. The CDR3 region has the DNA TGTGCCAGCAGACCTGGGGAGCGGGAGTTAAATGAGCAGTTCTTC. It translates to CASRPGERELNEQFF.

The rearrangement uses TRBV28 and TRBJ1-2, with 8 positions matching TRBD1. The germline V gene encodes CDR1 MDHEN and CDR2 SYDVKM. This CDR3 is 16 amino acids long. Trimming removed 7 bases from V and 5 bases from J; junction bases left unmatched: 15. CDR3 in DNA: TGTGCCAGCATCGCAGGGGGCGTCCCTTCGGGGTATGGCTACACCTTC. Residues: CASIAGGVPSGYGYTF.

This sequence joins TRBV4-1 and TRBJ2-3; TRBD2 might be the D (5 bases). Germline assignment: CDR1 MGHRA and CDR2 YSYEKL. The germline V and J ends were trimmed by 0 bases and 4 bases, with 14 bases remaining between them. This CDR3 has 16 amino acids. The CDR3 sequence: CASSQDSNGIADTQYF. CDR3 DNA: TGCGCCAGCAGCCAAGATTCTAACGGGATCGCAGATACGCAGTATTTT.

This chain uses TRBV19 with TRBJ1-3; D perhaps matches TRBD1 (6 bases). The CDR3 runs to 15 residues. Per the germline V gene, CDR1 is LNHDA and CDR2 is SQIVND (reference sequence). Trimming left V 10 bases short and J 1 base short, with 17 bases between. This CDR3 reads CATQTQGWSGNTIYF. CDR3 DNA: TGTGCCACCCAAACACAGGGCTGGTCTGGAAACACCATATATTTT.

The chain uses TRBV29-1 and TRBJ1-1; 8 nucleotides agree with TRBD1. V lost 7 bases to trimming and J lost 1 base; unmatched junction nucleotides: 5. The germline gives CDR1 SQVTM, CDR2 ANQGSEA. This CDR3 has 13 amino acids. CDR3 sequence (DNA): TGCAGCGCCGGACAGGGCCCGAACACTGAAGCTTTCTTT. Translation: CSAGQGPNTEAFF.

The rearrangement joins TRBV19 to TRBJ1-1; the D gene is possibly TRBD1 (5 bases). Germline V gene data show CDR1 as LNHDA and CDR2 as SQIVND (reference sequence). The CDR3 totals 17 residues. Trimming took off 5 bases at V and 0 bases at J, with 19 bases between the two ends. The CDR3 protein is CASSLGRVVFMNTEAFF. CDR3 nucleotides: TGTGCCAGTAGTTTGGGCAGGGTGGTTTTTATGAACACTGAAGCTTTCTTT.

V gene TRBV19 combines with J gene TRBJ2-5; TRBD1 matches at 9 bases. The CDR3 totals 15 residues. With 4 bases clipped from V and 5 bases from J, the junction kept 8 bases outside the gene matches. Germline V lookup: CDR1 LNHDA, CDR2 SQIVND (reference sequence). The CDR3 DNA reads as TGTGCCAGTAGTACCTTACAGGGGGCGGGGGAGACCCAGTACTTC. The encoded protein is CASSTLQGAGETQYF. Together with reference TRBV19 and TRBJ2-5, the CDR3 gives the full variable domain: DGGITQSPKYLFRKEGQNVTLSCEQNLNHDAMYWYRQDPGQGLRLIYYSQIVNDFQKGDIAEGYSVSREKKESFPLTVTSAQKNPTAFYLCASSTLQGAGETQYFGPGTRLLVL.

The chain links TRBV4-1 to TRBJ1-3, with a weak D call TRBD1 (6 bases). The V gene's germline CDR1 is MGHRA and CDR2 YSYEKL. The CDR3 spans 16 residues. The ends were cut back, 2 bases at V and 0 bases at J, with 11 bases in the middle. CDR3 sequence (DNA): TGCGCCAGCAGCCAACGACAGGCGGACTCTGGAAACACCATATATTTT. Translated: CASSQRQADSGNTIYF.

The gene calls are TRBV7-2 and TRBJ2-2; the D gene is possibly TRBD2 (6 bases). The CDR3 runs to 17 residues. CDR1 SGHTA and CDR2 FQGNSA come from the germline V gene. Trimming took 0 bases from V and 7 from J, leaving 18 bases between them. CDR3 amino acids: CASSLAEGIPGSGELFF. The CDR3 DNA sequence: TGTGCCAGCAGCTTAGCGGAGGGCATCCCGGGGAGCGGGGAGCTGTTTTTT.

The rearrangement uses TRBV4-2 and TRBJ2-6; a weak D match, TRBD2 (6 bases). The CDR3 is 17 amino acids. Germline CDR1 reads LGHNA; CDR2 reads YNFKEQ. Trimming shortened V by 1 base and J by 0 bases, and 10 bases separated the two germline ends. CDR3 nucleotides: TGTGCCAGCAGCCAAGTCTCGGGAGTCTCTGGGGCCAACGTCCTGACTTTC. Translating it yields CASSQVSGVSGANVLTF.

V is TRBV18 and J is TRBJ2-3, with 7 positions matching TRBD2. This CDR3 contains 16 residues. The germline V gene encodes CDR1 KGHSH and CDR2 LQKENI. V shed 0 bases, J shed 0 bases, and the junction held 3 bases outside the gene matches. This CDR3 reads CASSPPSGLSTDTQYF. DNA for the CDR3: TGTGCCAGCTCACCACCTAGCGGGCTTAGCACAGATACGCAGTATTTT.

The J gene is TRBJ1-6, the V gene TRBV9, with D possibly matching TRBD1 (6 bases). Per the germline V gene, CDR1 is SGDLS and CDR2 is YYNGEE. The ends were cut back, 3 bases at V and 9 bases at J, with 13 bases in the middle. The CDR3 is 14 amino acids. The CDR3 is CASSEAGVSSPLHF. CDR3 nucleotide sequence: TGTGCCAGCAGCGAAGCAGGGGTTAGTTCACCCCTCCACTTT.

The J gene is TRBJ2-7, the V gene TRBV7-2; D is perhaps TRBD2 (6 bases). V gave up 5 bases and J gave up 0 bases, with 14 bases separating them. The germline CDR1 and CDR2 sequences are SGHTA and FQGNSA. CDR3 length: 15 residues. This CDR3 reads CASSRSVGSSYEQYF. The CDR3 bases are TGTGCCAGCAGCAGAAGTGTCGGGAGCTCCTACGAGCAGTACTTC. The full variable domain, with the rest looked up from reference TRBV7-2 and TRBJ2-7, is GAGVSQSPSNKVTEKGKDVELRCDPISGHTALYWYRQSLGQGLEFLIYFQGNSAPDKSGLPSDRFSAERTGGSVSTLTIQRTQQEDSAVYLCASSRSVGSSYEQYFGPGTRLTVT.

The V call is TRBV7-2, the J call TRBJ2-7, with 11 nucleotides matching TRBD2. With 3 bases clipped from V and 0 bases from J, the junction kept 7 bases outside the gene matches. CDR1 and CDR2 from the germline V gene are SGHTA and FQGNSA. The CDR3 sequence is 17 residues long. The CDR3 spells CASSFRTSGSYSYEQYF. The CDR3 DNA reads TGTGCCAGCAGCTTTAGGACTAGCGGGTCCTACTCCTACGAGCAGTACTTC.

The chain links TRBV15 to TRBJ1-4; unclear D gene. The germline V gene encodes CDR1 LNHNV and CDR2 YYDKDF (reference sequence). This CDR3 comprises 13 residues. The V end was cut by 3 bases, the J end by 10 bases, with 12 bases between. CDR3 region: CATSRGVSLKLFF. The CDR3 region has the DNA TGTGCCACCAGCAGGGGCGTTTCGCTAAAACTGTTTTTT.

This rearrangement joins TRBV2 to TRBJ2-7; tentatively, D is TRBD1 (6 bases). Trimming took 8 bases from V and 0 from J, leaving 20 bases between them. The length of the CDR3 is 16 residues. Germline values: CDR1 SNHLY, CDR2 FYNNEI. CDR3 DNA: TGTGCCAGCTTACCGGGACAAACAGCCCTCTCCTACGAGCAGTACTTC. Protein product: CASLPGQTALSYEQYF.

This chain uses TRBV10-1 with TRBJ2-7; 10 bases agree with TRBD2. This CDR3 is 14 amino acids long. Losses at the gene ends were 8 bases for V and 2 bases for J; bases not matched to a gene: 6. Looked up from germline, CDR1 is WNHNN and CDR2 is SYGVQD (reference sequence). The CDR3: CASQRAGGPYEQYF. CDR3 sequence (DNA): TGCGCCAGCCAGAGAGCGGGAGGGCCCTACGAGCAGTACTTC.

The rearrangement joins TRBV4-1 to TRBJ1-1; D remains ambiguous. The ends were cut back, 5 bases at V and 5 bases at J, with 21 bases in the middle. The CDR3 is 16 residues long. CDR1 is MGHRA, CDR2 YSYEKL, per germline. The CDR3 reads CASSYGGIVGWTEAFF. In nucleotides, the CDR3 is TGCGCCAGCAGCTACGGCGGGATTGTAGGGTGGACTGAAGCTTTCTTT.